This T cell receptor beta chain was sequenced for a study of T-cell reconstitution after alpha-beta-depleted transplantation in children. Findings of the study overall: Reportedly, alpha-beta T cells present about two months post-transplant originated from several hundred expanded clones of graft origin. Newly made T cells mostly supplied T-cell counts and diversity one year after transplant. Surviving thymic progenitors and recipient T cells were the source of high TCRbeta diversity at day 60 in some patients.

The CDR3 sequence is 16 residues long. Losses at the gene ends were 2 bases for V and 2 bases for J; bases not matched to a gene: 3. Germline V gives CDR1 LGHNA, CDR2 YNFKEQ. Preparing the TCRbeta library involved the use of unique molecular identifiers. Each CDR3 protein is one row after TCRdb ran MiXCR on the PCR reads. The profile shows tens of thousands of distinct CDR3 sequences, roughly 5% of them singletons. This clonotype showed up many times. What it binds is not known. This chain uses TRBV4-2 with TRBJ2-3; 11 nucleotides line up with TRBD2. The TCR sequence derives from a female patient between 2 and 15 years old who had a stem cell transplant for aplastic anemia, so the T cells may come from the graft donor. This material consisted of PBMCs, mostly from graft donor cells, taken 60 days after TCRalphabeta/CD19-depleted stem cell transplant. The CDR3 reads CASSQRTSGYTDTQYF. As DNA, the CDR3 is TGTGCCAGCAGCCAAAGGACTAGCGGGTACACAGATACGCAGTATTTT.